What follows is one T cell receptor (beta chain) and its context. Its antigen is not identified. The sample belongs to a study of shared clonotypes between healthy human individuals. Across the whole study: Three plates each covered CD4 naive and memory; CD8 naive two, CD8 memory one.

Findings and limits, study-wide: A generally larger estimated richness was seen in naive subsets than in memory subsets. Clonotypes shared by all four donors outscored non-shared clonotypes in generation probability. It was observed that 5% to 6% of naive CD4 clonotypes were shared across a handful of donors.

The protocol was immunoSEQ multiplex PCR, while the TCRdb copy is restricted to in-frame clones and leaves out a portion. Among 2 million to 2.5 million clones listed, about 92% were seen once. CD8 cells regarded as naive lacked CD45RO, were positively chosen for CCR7, and omitted terminally differentiated effector memory CD45RA+ cells. The clonotype originates from a man between 18 and 35 years old in good health. Some clones in this sample may be carry-over from other donors' samples. Sequencing was done on a sample of naive CD8+ T cells from PBMCs.

The CDR3 DNA is TGTGCCAGCAGCTCGGGACGGAACACTGAAGCTTTCTTT. Translated, it gives CASSSGRNTEAFF. This chain uses TRBV7-8 with TRBJ1-1; D is perhaps TRBD1 (5 bases). V was clipped by 4 bases and J by 1 base, with 7 bases between them. The CDR3 has 13 residues. Germline V gives CDR1 SGHVS, CDR2 FQNEAQ.